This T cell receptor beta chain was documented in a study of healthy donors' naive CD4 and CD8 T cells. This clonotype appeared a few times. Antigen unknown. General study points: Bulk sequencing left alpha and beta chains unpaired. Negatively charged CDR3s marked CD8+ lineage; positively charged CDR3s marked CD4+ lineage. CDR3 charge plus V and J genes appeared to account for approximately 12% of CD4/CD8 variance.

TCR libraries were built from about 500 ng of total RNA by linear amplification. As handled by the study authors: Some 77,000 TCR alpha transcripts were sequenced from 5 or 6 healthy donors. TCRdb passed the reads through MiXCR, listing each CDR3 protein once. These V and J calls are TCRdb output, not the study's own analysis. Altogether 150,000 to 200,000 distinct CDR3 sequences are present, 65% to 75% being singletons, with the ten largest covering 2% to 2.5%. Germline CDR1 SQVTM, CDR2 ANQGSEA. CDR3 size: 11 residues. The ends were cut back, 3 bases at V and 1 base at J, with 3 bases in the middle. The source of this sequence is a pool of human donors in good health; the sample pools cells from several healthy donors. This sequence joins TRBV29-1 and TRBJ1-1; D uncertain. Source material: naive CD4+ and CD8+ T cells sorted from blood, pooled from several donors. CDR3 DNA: TGCAGCGTTGAGAAGAACACTGAAGCTTTCTTT. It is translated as CSVEKNTEAFF. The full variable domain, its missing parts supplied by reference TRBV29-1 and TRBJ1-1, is SAVISQKPSRDICQRGTSLTIQCQVDSQVTMMFWYRQQPGQSLTLIATANQGSEATYESGFVIDKFPISRPNLTFSTLTVSNMSPEDSSIYLCSVEKNTEAFFGQGTRLTVV.